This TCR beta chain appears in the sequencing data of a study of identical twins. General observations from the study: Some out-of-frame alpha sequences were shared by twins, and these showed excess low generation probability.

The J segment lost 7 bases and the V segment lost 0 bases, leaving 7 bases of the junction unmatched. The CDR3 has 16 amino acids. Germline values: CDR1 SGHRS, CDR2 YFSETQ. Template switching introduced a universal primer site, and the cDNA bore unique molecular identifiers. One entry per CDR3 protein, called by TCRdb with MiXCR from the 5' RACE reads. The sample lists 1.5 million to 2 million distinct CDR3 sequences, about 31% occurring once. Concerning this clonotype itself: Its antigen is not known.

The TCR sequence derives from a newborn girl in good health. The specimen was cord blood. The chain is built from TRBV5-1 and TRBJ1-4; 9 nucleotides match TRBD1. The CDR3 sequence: CASSLAADRGIEKLFF. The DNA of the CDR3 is TGCGCCAGCAGCTTGGCCGCGGACAGGGGTATTGAAAAACTGTTTTTT.